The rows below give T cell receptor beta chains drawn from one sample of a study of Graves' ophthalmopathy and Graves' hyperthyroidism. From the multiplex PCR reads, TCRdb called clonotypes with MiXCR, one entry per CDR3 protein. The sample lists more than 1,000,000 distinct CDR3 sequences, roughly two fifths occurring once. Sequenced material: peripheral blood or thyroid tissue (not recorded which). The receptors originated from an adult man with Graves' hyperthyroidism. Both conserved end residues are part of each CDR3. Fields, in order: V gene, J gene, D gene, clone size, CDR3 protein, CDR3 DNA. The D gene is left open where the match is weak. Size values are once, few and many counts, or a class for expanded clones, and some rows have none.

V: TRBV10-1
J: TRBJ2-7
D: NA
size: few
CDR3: CASSESTGTVQYF
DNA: TGCGCCAGCAGTGAGTCCACCGGGACGGTTCAGTACTTC

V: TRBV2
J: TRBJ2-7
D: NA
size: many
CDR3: CASSETWTASYEQYF
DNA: TGTGCCAGCAGTGAAACTTGGACAGCGAGCTACGAGCAGTACTTC

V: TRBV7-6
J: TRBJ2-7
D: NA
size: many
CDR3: CASSLAEGYEQYF
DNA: TGTGCCAGCAGCTTAGCGGAGGGCTACGAGCAGTACTTC

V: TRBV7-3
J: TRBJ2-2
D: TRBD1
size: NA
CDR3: CASSLQGENTGELFF
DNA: TGTGCCAGCAGCCTACAGGGGGAGAACACCGGGGAGCTGTTTTTT

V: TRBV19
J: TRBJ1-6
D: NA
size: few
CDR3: CASSRQDPSYNSPLHF
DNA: TGTGCCAGTAGTCGACAGGACCCCTCCTATAATTCACCCCTCCACTTT

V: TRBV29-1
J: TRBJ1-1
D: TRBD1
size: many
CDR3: CSVGQGGAEAFF
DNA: TGCAGCGTCGGACAGGGAGGCGCTGAAGCTTTCTTT

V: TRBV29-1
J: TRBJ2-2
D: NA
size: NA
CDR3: CSVRDGQFVTGELFF
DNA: TGCAGCGTCCGCGATGGACAGTTTGTCACCGGGGAGCTGTTTTTT

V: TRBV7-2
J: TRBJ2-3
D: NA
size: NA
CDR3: CASSLARDTDTQYF
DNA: TGTGCCAGCAGCCTGGCGCGAGACACAGATACGCAGTATTTT

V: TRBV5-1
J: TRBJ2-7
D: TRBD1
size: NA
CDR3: CASSRQGQGVDEQYF
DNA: TGCGCCAGCAGCAGGCAGGGACAGGGGGTTGACGAGCAGTACTTC

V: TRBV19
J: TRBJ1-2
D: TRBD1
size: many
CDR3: CASIGTANPNYGYTF
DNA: TGTGCCAGTATTGGGACAGCAAACCCAAACTATGGCTACACCTTC

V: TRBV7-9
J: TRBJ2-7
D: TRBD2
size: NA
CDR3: CASRPMGLAGVYEQYF
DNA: TGTGCCAGCAGACCCATGGGACTAGCGGGAGTCTACGAGCAGTACTTC

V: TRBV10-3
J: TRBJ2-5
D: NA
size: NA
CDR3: CAIKEQRETQYF
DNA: TGTGCCATCAAAGAACAGCGGGAGACCCAGTACTTC

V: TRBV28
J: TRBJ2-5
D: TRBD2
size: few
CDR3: CASSPHLAGVGETQYF
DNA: TGTGCCAGCAGTCCCCACCTAGCGGGGGTTGGAGAGACCCAGTACTTC

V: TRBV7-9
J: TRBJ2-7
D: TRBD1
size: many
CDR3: CASSLRQGSYEQYF
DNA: TGTGCCAGCAGCTTAAGACAGGGCTCCTACGAGCAGTACTTC

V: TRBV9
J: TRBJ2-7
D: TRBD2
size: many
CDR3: CASSTTGLAGYEQYF
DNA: TGTGCCAGCAGCACAACGGGACTAGCGGGCTACGAGCAGTACTTC

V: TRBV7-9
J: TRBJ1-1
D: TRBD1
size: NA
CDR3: CASSFSSGTGAFF
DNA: TGTGCCAGCAGCTTTTCCTCCGGGACAGGAGCTTTCTTT

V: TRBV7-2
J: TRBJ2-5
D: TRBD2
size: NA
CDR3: CASRRTSGGARETQYF
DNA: TGTGCCAGCAGGAGGACTAGCGGGGGGGCCAGGGAGACCCAGTACTTC

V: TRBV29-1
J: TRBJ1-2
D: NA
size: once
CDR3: CSAVDPSRCYTF
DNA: TGCAGCGCTGTCGATCCGTCCAGGTGCTACACCTTC

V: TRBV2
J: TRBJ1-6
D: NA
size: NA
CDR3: CASSVGQGHSPLHF
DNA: TGTGCCAGCAGTGTCGGCCAGGGGCATTCACCCCTCCACTTT

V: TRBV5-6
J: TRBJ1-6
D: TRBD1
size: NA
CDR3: CASSVTGASPLHF
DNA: TGTGCCAGCAGCGTGACAGGGGCTTCACCCCTCCACTTT

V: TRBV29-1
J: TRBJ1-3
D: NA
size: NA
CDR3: CSVEGGSSGNTIYF
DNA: TGCAGCGTTGAGGGCGGGAGCTCTGGAAACACCATATATTTT

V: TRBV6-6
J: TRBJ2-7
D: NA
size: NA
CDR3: CASSYPGREQYF
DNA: TGTGCCAGCAGTTACCCGGGTCGCGAGCAGTACTTC

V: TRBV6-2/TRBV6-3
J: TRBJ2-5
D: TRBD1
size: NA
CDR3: CASSAGTGVLGETQYF
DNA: TGTGCCAGCAGTGCGGGGACAGGGGTATTAGGAGAGACCCAGTACTTC

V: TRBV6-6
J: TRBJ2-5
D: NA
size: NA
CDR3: CASSYRGQKRGQETQYF
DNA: TGTGCCAGCAGTTACCGCGGTCAGAAAAGGGGCCAAGAGACCCAGTACTTC

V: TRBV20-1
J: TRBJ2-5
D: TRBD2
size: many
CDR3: CSAPGLAGQETQYF
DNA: TGCAGTGCTCCCGGACTAGCGGGACAAGAGACCCAGTACTTC

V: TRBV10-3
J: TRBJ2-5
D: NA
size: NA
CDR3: CAISDYQQDIQETQYF
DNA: TGTGCCATCAGTGATTACCAACAGGACATCCAAGAGACCCAGTACTTC

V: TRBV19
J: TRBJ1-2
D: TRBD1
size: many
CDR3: CASRTGVNYGYTF
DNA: TGTGCCAGCCGGACAGGGGTTAACTATGGCTACACCTTC

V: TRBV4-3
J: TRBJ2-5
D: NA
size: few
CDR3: CASSQVGVSETQYF
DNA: TGCGCCAGCAGCCAAGTCGGGGTTTCGGAGACCCAGTACTTC

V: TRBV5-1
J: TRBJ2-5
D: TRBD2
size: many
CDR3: CASSLSGTQETQYF
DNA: TGTGCCAGCAGCTTGAGCGGGACCCAAGAGACCCAGTACTTC

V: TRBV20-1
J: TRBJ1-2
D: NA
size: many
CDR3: CSARDTGSRGYTF
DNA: TGCAGTGCTAGAGACACAGGGAGTAGAGGTTACACCTTC

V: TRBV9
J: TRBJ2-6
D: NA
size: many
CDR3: CASSQEQGANVLTF
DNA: TGTGCCAGCAGCCAAGAACAAGGGGCCAACGTCCTGACTTTC

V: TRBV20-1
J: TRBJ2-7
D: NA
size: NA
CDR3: CSAREFGSTYF
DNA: TGCAGTGCTAGAGAATTTGGGAGTACGTACTTC

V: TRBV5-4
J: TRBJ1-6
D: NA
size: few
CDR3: CASRTGTQYSPLHF
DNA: TGTGCCAGCAGAACCGGGACACAATATTCACCCCTCCACTTT

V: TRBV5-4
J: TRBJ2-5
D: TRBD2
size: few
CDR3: CASSLARLAEGKETQYF
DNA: TGTGCCAGCAGCTTGGCACGACTAGCGGAGGGGAAAGAGACCCAGTACTTC

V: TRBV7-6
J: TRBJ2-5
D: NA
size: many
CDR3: CASSLAEITPGPGLSQETQYF
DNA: TGTGCCAGCAGCTTAGCGGAAATCACGCCCGGACCCGGGCTGTCTCAAGAGACCCAGTACTTC

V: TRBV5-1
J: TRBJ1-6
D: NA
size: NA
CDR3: CASSRGQTVNNSPLHF
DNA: TGCGCCAGCAGCCGCGGACAGACAGTTAATAATTCACCCCTCCACTTT

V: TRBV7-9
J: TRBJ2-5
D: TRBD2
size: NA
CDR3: CASSARSSGGPQETQYF
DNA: TGTGCCAGCAGCGCGAGGTCTAGCGGGGGTCCACAAGAGACCCAGTACTTC

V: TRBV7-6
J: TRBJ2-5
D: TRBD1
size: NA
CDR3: CASSPGQGRSETQYF
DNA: TGTGCCAGCAGCCCCGGACAGGGTAGGAGCGAGACCCAGTACTTC

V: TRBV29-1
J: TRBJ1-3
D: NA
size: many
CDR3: CSVEPTSSGNTIYF
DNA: TGCAGCGTTGAACCCACGAGCTCTGGAAACACCATATATTTT

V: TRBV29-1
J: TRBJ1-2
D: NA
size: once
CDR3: CSVDEGGSYTF
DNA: TGCAGCGTTGACGAGGGAGGAAGCTACACCTTC

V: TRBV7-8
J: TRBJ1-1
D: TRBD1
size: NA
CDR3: CASSPHGTGGPEAFF
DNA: TGTGCCAGCAGCCCACACGGGACAGGGGGGCCTGAAGCTTTCTTT

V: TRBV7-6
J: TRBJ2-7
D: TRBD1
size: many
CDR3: CASSQGQGLSWYF
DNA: TGTGCCAGCAGCCAGGGACAGGGATTAAGTTGGTACTTC

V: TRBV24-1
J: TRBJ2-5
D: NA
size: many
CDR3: CATSLPGLETQYF
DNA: TGTGCCACCAGTCTCCCGGGGCTGGAGACCCAGTACTTC

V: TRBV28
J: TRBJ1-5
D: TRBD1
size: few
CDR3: CASSFRTGVQPQHF
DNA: TGTGCCAGCAGTTTCCGGACAGGGGTTCAGCCCCAGCATTTT

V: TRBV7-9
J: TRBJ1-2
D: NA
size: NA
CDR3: CASSPTEGTGYTF
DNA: TGTGCCAGCAGCCCCACTGAGGGGACGGGCTACACCTTC

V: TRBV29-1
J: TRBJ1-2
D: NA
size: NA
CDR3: CSVALGGNYGYTF
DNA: TGCAGCGTTGCCCTCGGGGGCAACTATGGCTACACCTTC

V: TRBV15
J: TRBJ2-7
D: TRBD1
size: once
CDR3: CATSTGTGVYEQYF
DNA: TGTGCCACCAGCACAGGGACAGGGGTTTACGAGCAGTACTTC

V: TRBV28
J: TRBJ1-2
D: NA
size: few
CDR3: CASNREGQIFYGYTF
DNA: TGTGCCAGTAACCGAGAAGGACAGATTTTTTATGGCTACACCTTC

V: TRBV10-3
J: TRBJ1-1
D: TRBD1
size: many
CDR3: CAIRDRGADTEAFF
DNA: TGTGCCATCAGGGACAGGGGCGCGGACACTGAAGCTTTCTTT

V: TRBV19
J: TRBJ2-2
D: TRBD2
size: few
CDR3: CASSKLAVVNTGELFF
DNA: TGTGCCAGTAGTAAACTAGCGGTAGTGAACACCGGGGAGCTGTTTTTT

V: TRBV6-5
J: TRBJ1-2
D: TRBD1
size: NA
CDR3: CASGRRRGHYGYTF
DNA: TGTGCCAGCGGCCGCAGGAGGGGGCACTATGGCTACACCTTC

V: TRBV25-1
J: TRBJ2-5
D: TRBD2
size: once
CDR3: CASSAPRAGGPETQYF
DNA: TGTGCCAGCAGTGCTCCCCGGGCGGGGGGGCCAGAGACCCAGTACTTC

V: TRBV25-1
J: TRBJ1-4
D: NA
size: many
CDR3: CASSRRGDEKLFF
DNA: TGTGCCAGCAGCCGGAGAGGGGATGAAAAACTGTTTTTT

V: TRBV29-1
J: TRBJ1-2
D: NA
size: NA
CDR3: CSVRIGNTF
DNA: TGCAGCGTGAGGATTGGCAACACCTTC

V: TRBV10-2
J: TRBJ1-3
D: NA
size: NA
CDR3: CASSAMVRRNGNTMYF
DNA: TGCGCCAGCAGTGCCATGGTTCGACGGAATGGAAACACCATGTATTTT